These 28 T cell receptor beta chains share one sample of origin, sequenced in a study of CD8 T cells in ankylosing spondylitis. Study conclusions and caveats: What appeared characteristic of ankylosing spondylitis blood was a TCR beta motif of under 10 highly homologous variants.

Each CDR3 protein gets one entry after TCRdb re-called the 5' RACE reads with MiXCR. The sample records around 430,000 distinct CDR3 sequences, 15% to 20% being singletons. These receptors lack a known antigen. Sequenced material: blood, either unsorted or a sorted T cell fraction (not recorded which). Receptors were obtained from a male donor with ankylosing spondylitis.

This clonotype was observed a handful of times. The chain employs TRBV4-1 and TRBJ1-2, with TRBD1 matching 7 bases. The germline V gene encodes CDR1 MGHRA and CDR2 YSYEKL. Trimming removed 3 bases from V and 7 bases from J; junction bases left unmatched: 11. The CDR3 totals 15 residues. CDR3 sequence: CASSHQTGLGGGYTF. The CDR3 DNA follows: TGCGCCAGCAGCCACCAGACAGGGTTGGGAGGTGGCTACACCTTC.

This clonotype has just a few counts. The CDR3 here is CASSTGEKHYGYTF. CDR3 bases: TGTGCCAGCAGTACAGGGGAAAAGCACTATGGCTACACCTTC. The chain is built from TRBV6-1 and TRBJ1-2; TRBD1 matches at 7 bases. Germline V lookup: CDR1 MNHNS, CDR2 SASEGT. V gave up 5 bases and J gave up 3 bases; unmatched junction bases: 6. The length of the CDR3 is 14 residues.

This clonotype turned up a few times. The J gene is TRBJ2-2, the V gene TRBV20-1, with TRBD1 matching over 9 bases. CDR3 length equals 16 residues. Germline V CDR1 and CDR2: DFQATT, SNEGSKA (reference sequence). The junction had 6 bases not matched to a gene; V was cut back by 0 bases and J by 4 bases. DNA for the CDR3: TGCAGTGCTAGAGACCCCGACAGGGGGGGCACCGGGGAGCTGTTTTTT. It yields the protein CSARDPDRGGTGELFF.

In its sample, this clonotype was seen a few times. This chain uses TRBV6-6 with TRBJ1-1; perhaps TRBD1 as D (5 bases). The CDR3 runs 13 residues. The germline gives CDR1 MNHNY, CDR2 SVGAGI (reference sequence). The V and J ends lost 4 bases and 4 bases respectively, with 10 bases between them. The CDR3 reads CASSSSGGTEAFF. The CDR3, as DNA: TGTGCCAGCAGTTCCTCGGGGGGCACTGAAGCTTTCTTT.

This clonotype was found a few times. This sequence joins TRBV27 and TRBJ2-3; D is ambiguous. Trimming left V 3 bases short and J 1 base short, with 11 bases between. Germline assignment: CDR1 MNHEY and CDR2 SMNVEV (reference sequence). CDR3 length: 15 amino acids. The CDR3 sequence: CASSLELPGTDTQYF. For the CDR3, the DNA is TGTGCCAGCAGTTTGGAACTCCCAGGCACAGATACGCAGTATTTT.

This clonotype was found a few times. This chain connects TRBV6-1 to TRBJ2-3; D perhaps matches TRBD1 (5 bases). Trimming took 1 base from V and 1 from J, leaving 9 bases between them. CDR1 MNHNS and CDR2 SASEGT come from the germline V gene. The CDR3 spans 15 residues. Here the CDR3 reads CASSEGWGGTDTQYF. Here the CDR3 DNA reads TGTGCCAGCAGTGAAGGGTGGGGCGGCACAGATACGCAGTATTTT.

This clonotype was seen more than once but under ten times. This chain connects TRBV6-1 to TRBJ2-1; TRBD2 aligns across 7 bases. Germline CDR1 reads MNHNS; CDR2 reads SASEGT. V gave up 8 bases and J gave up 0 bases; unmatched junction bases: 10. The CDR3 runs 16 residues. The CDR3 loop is CASQTPGGSSYNEQFF. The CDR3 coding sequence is TGTGCCAGCCAAACTCCAGGCGGGAGCTCCTACAATGAGCAGTTCTTC.

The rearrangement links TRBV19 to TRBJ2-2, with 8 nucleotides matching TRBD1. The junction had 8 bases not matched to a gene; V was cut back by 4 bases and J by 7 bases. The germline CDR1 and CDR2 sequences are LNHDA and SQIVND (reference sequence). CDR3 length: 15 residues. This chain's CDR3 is CASSTGQVGGGELFF. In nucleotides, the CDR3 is TGTGCCAGTAGTACGGGACAGGTCGGTGGCGGGGAGCTGTTTTTT. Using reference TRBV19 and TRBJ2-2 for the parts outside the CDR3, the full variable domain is DGGITQSPKYLFRKEGQNVTLSCEQNLNHDAMYWYRQDPGQGLRLIYYSQIVNDFQKGDIAEGYSVSREKKESFPLTVTSAQKNPTAFYLCASSTGQVGGGELFFGEGSRLTVL.

The CDR3 region has the DNA TGTGCCTGGAGTCCCAGGACTAGCGGGAAAGGGAATGAGCAGTTCTTC. As protein: CAWSPRTSGKGNEQFF. V is TRBV30 and J is TRBJ2-1; 12 nucleotides align to TRBD2. CDR1 and CDR2 from the germline V gene are GTSNPN and SVGIG (reference sequence). Germline trimming cut 2 bases from V and 7 bases from J; bases unmatched to any gene: 9. This CDR3 is built from 16 residues. Using reference TRBV30 and TRBJ2-1 for the parts outside the CDR3, the full variable domain is SQTIHQWPATLVQPVGSPLSLECTVEGTSNPNLYWYRQAAGRGLQLLFYSVGIGQISSEVPQNLSASRPQDRQFILSSKKLLLSDSGFYLCAWSPRTSGKGNEQFFGPGTRLTVL.

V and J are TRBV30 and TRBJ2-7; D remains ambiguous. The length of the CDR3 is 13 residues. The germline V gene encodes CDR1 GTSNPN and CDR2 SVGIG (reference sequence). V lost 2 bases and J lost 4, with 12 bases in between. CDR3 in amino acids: CAWSPTIHYEQYF. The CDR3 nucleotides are TGTGCCTGGAGTCCGACAATCCATTACGAGCAGTACTTC.

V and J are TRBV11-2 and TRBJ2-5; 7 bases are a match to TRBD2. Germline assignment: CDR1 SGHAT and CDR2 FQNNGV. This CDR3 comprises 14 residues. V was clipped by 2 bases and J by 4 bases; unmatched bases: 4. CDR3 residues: CASSLTGLVETQYF. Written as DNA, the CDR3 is TGTGCCAGCAGCTTAACCGGACTAGTAGAGACCCAGTACTTC.

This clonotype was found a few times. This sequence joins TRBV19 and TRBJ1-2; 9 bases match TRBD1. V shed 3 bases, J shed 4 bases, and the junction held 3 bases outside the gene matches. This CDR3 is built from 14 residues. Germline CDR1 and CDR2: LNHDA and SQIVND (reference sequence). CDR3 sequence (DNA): TGTGCCAGTAGTATTGGACAGGGGATCTATGGCTACACCTTC. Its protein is CASSIGQGIYGYTF.

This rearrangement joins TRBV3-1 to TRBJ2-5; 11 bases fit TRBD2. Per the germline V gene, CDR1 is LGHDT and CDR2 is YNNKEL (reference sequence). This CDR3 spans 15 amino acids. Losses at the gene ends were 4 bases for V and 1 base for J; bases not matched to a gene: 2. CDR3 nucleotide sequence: TGTGCCAGCAGCCGACTAGCGGGGCTCCAAGAGACCCAGTACTTC. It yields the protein CASSRLAGLQETQYF.

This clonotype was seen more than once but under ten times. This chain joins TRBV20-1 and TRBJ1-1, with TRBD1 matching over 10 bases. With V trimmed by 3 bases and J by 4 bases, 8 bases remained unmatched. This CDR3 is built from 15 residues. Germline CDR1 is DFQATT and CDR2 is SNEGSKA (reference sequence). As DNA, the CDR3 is TGCAGTGCTAGTAGGCCGACAGGGGGCGCCACTGAAGCTTTCTTT. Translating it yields CSASRPTGGATEAFF.

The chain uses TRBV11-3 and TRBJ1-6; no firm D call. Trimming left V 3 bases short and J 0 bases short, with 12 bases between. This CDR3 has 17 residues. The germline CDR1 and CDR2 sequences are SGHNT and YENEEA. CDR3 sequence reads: CASSFEAGSSYNSPLHF. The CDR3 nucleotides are TGTGCCAGCAGCTTTGAAGCCGGCAGCTCCTATAATTCACCCCTCCACTTT.

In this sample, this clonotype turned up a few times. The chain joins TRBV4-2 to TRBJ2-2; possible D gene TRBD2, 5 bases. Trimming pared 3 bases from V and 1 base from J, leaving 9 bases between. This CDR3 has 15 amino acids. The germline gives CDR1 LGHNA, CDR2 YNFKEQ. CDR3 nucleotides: TGTGCCAGCAGCCACCTCGGGGAGAACACCGGGGAGCTGTTTTTT. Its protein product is CASSHLGENTGELFF.

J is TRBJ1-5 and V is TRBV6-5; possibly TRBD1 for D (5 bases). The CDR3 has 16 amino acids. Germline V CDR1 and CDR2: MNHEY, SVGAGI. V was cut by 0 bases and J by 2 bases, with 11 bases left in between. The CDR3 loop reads CASSYSGTLGNQPQHF. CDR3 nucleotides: TGTGCCAGCAGTTACTCGGGGACGTTAGGCAATCAGCCCCAGCATTTT.

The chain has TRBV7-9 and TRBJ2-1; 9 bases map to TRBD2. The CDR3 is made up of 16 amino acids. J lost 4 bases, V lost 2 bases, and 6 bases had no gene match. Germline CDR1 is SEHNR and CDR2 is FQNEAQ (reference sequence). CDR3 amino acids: CASSLWISGRYNEQFF. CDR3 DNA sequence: TGTGCCAGCAGCTTATGGATTAGCGGGAGATACAATGAGCAGTTCTTC.

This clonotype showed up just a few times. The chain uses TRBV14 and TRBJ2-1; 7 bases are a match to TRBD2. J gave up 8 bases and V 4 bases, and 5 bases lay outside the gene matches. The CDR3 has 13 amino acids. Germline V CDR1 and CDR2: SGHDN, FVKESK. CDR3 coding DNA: TGTGCCAGCAGCCTCCGACTAGCTGATGAGCAGTTCTTC. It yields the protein CASSLRLADEQFF. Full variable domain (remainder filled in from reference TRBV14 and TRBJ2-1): EAGVTQFPSHSVIEKGQTVTLRCDPISGHDNLYWYRRVMGKEIKFLLHFVKESKQDESGMPNNRFLAERTGGTYSTLKVQPAELEDSGVYFCASSLRLADEQFFGPGTRLTVL.

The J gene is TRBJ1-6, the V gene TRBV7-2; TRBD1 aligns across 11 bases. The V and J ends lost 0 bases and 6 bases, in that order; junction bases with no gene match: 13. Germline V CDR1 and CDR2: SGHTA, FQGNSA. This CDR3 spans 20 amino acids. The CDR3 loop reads CASSLAWWDRGGTVNSPLHF. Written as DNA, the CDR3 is TGTGCCAGCAGCTTAGCGTGGTGGGACAGGGGGGGGACTGTTAATTCACCCCTCCACTTT.

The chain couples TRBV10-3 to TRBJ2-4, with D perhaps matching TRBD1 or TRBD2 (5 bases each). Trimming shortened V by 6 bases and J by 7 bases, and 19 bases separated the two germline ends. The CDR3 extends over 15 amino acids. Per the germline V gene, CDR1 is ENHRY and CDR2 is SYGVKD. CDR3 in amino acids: CAIRDPGTAENIQYF. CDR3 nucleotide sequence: TGTGCCATCAGGGACCCCGGGACGGCGGAGAACATTCAGTACTTC.

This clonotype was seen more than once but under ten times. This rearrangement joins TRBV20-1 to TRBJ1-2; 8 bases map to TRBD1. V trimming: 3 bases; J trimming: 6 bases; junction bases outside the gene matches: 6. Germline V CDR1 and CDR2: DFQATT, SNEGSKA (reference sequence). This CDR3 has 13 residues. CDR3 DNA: TGCAGTGCTAGGGACAGGGCGTATCATGGCTACACCTTC. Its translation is CSARDRAYHGYTF.

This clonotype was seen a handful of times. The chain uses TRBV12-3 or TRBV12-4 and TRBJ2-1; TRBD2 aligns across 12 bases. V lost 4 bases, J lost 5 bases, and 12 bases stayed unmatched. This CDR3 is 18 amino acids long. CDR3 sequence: CASSSTMGTSGHHNEQFF. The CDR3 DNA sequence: TGTGCCAGCAGTTCAACCATGGGGACTAGCGGGCACCACAATGAGCAGTTCTTC.

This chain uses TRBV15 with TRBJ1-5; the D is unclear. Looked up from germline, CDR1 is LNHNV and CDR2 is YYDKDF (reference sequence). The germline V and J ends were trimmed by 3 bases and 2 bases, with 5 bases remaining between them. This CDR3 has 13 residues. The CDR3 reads CATSSDGNQPQHF. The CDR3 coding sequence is TGTGCCACCAGCAGTGACGGCAATCAGCCCCAGCATTTT.

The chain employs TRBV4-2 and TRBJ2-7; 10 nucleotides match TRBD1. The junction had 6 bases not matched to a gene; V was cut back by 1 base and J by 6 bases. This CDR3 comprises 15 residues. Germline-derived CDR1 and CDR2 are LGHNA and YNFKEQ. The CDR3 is CASSQVGQGEREQYF. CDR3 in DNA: TGTGCCAGCAGCCAAGTAGGACAGGGGGAACGCGAGCAGTACTTC.

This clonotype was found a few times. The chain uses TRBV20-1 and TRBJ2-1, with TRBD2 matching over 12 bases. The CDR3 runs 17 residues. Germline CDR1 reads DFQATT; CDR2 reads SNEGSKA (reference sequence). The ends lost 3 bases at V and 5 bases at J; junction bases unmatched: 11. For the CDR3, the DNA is TGCAGTGCTAGGGATTATGGGACTAGCGGGTACAACAATGAGCAGTTCTTC. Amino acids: CSARDYGTSGYNNEQFF.

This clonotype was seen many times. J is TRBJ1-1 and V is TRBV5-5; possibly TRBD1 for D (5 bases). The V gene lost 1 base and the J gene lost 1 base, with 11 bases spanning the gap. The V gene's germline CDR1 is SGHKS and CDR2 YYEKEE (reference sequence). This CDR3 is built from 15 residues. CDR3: CASSLTGQSNTEAFF. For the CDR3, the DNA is TGTGCCAGCAGCTTGACCGGACAATCGAACACTGAAGCTTTCTTT.

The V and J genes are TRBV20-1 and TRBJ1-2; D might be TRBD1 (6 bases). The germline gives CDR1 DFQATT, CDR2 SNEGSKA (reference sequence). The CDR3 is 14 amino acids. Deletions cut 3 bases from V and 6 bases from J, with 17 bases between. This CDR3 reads CSASGQGFVDGYTF. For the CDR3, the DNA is TGCAGTGCTAGTGGCCAGGGGTTTGTGGATGGCTACACCTTC.